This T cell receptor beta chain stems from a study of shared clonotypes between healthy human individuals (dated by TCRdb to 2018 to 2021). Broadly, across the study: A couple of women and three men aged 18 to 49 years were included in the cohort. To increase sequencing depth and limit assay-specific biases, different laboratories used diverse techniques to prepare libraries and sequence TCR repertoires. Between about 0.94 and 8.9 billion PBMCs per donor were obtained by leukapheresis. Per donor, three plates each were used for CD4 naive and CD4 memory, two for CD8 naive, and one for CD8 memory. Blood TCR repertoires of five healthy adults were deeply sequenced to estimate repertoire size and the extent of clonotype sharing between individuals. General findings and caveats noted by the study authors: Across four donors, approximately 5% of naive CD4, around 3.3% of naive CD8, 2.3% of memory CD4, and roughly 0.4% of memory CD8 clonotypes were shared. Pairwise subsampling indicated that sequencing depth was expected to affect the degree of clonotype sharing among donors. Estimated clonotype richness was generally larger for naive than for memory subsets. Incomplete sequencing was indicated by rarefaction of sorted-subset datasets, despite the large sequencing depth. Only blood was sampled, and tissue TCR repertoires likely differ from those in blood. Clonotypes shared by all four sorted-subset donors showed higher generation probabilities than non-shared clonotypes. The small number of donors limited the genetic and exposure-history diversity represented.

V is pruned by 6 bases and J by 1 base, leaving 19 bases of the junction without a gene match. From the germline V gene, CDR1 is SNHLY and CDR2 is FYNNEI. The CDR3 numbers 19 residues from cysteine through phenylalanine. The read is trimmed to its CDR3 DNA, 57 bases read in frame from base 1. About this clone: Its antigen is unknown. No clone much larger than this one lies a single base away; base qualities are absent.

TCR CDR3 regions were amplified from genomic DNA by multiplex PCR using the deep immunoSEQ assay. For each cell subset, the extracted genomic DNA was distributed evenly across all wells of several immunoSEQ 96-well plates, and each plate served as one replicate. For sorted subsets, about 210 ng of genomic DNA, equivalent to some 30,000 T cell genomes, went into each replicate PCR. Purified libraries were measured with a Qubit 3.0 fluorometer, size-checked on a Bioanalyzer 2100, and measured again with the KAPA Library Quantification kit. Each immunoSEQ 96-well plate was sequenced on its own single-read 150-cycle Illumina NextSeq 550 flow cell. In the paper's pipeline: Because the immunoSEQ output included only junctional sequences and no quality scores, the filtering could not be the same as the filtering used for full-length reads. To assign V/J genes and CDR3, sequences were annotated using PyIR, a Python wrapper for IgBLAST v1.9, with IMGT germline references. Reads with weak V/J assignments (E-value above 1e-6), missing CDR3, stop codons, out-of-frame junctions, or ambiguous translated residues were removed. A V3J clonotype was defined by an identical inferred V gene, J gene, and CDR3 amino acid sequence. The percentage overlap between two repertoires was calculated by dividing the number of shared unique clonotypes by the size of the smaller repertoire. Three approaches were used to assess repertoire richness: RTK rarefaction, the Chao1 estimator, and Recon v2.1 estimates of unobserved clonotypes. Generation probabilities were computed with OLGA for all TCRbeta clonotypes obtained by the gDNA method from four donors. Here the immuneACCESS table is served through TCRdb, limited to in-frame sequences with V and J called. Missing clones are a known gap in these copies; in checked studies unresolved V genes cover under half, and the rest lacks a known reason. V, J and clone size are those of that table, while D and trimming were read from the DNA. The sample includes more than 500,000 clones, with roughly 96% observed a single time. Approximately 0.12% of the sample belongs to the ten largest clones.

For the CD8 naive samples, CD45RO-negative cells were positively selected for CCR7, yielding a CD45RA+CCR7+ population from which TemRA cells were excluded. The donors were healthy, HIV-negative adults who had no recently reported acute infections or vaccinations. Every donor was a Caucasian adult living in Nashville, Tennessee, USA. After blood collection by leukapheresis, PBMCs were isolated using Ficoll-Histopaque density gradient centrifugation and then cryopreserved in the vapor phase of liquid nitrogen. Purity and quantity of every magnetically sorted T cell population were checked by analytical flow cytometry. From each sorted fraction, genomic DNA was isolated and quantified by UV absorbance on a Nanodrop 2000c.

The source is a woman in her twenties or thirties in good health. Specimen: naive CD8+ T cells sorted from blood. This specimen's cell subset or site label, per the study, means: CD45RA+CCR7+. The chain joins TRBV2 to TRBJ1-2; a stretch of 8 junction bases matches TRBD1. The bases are TGTGCCAGCAGGGTCTCGGTGATACAGGGGGTATATGGTAACTATGGCTACACCTTC. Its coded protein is CASRVSVIQGVYGNYGYTF. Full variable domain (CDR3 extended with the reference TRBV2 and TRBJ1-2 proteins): EPEVTQTPSHQVTQMGQEVILRCVPISNHLYFYWYRQILGQKVEFLVSFYNNEISEKSEIFDDQFSVERPDGSNFTLKIRSTKLEDSAMYFCASRVSVIQGVYGNYGYTFGSGTRLTVV.